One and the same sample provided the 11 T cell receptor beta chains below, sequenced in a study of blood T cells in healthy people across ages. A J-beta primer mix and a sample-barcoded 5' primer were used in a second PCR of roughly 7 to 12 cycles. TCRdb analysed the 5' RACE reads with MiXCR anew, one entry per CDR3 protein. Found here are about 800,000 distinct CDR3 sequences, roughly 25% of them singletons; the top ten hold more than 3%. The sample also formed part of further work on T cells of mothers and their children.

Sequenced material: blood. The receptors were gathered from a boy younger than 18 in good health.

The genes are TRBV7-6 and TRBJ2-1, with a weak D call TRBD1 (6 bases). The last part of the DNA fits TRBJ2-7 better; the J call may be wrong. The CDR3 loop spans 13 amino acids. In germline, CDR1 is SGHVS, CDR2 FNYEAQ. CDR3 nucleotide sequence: TGTGCCAGCAGCTTGGACAGTGTGTACGAGCAGTACTTC. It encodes CASSLDSVYEQYF.

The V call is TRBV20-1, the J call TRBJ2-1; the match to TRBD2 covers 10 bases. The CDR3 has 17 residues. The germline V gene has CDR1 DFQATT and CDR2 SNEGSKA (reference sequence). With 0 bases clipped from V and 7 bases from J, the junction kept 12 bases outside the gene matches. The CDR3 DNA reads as TGCAGTGCTAGAGAGCCGCTAGCGGGAGTGTTAGTAAATGAGCAGTTCTTC. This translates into CSAREPLAGVLVNEQFF.

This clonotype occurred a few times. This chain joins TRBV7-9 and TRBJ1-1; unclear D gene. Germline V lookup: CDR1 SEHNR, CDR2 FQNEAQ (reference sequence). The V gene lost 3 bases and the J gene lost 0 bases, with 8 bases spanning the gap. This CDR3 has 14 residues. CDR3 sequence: CASSFSRMNTEAFF. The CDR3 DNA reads TGTGCCAGCAGCTTTTCCAGAATGAACACTGAAGCTTTCTTT.

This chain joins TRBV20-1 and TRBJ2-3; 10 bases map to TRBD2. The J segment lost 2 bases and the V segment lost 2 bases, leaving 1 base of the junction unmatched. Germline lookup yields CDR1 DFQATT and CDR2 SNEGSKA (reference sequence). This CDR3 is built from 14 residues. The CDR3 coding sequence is TGCAGTGCTAGAACTAGCGGGGACACAGATACGCAGTATTTT. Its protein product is CSARTSGDTDTQYF.

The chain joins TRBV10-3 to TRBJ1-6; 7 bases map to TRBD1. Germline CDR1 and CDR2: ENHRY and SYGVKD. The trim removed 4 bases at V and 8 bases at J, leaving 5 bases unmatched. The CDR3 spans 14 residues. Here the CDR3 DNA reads TGTGCCATCAGTGTCTCGCAGGGGGATTCACCCCTCCACTTT. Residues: CAISVSQGDSPLHF.

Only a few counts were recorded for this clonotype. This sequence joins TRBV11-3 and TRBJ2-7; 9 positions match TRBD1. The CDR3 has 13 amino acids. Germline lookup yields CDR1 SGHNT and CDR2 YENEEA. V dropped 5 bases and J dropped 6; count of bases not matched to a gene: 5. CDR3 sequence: CASSITGGSEQYF. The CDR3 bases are TGTGCCAGCAGCATAACAGGGGGCAGCGAGCAGTACTTC.

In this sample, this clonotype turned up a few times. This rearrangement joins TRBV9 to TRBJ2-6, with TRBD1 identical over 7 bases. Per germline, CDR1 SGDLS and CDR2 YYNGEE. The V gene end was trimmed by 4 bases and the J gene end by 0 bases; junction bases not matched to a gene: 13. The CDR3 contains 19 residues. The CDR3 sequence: CASSPPPTGKSSGANVLTF. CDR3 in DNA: TGTGCCAGCAGCCCACCACCGACAGGGAAAAGCTCTGGGGCCAACGTCCTGACTTTC.

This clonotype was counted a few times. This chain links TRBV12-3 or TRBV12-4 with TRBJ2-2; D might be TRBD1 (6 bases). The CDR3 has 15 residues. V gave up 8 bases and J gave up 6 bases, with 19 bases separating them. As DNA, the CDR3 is TGTGCCAGCGGGGGACACTCAGGGACACCCGGGGAGCTGTTTTTT. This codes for CASGGHSGTPGELFF.

CDR3 sequence reads: CASSATNSYEQYF. For the CDR3, the DNA is TGTGCCAGCAGCGCGACTAACTCCTACGAGCAGTACTTC. V is TRBV12-3 or TRBV12-4 and J is TRBJ2-7; D is perhaps TRBD2 (5 bases). The CDR3 loop spans 13 amino acids. Trimming took 6 bases from V and 0 from J, leaving 9 bases between them.

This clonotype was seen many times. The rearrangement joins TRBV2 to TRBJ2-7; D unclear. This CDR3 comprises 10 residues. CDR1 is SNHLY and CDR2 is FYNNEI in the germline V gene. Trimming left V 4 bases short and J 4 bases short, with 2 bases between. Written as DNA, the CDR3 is TGTGCCAGCAGTGTTTACGAGCAGTACTTC. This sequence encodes CASSVYEQYF.

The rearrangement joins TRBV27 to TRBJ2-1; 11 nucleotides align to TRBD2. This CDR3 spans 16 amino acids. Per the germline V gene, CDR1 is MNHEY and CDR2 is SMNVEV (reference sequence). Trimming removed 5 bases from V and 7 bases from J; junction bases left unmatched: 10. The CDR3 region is CASSILTSGRWNEQFF. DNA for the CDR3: TGTGCCAGCAGTATACTTACTAGCGGGAGATGGAATGAGCAGTTCTTC.